This entry features one T cell receptor (beta chain) sequence. Its specificity is unknown. The sample holds other DNA sequences that translate to the same CDR3. This donor has no recorded CMV serostatus. This PCR relied on a set of 60 Vbeta primers and 13 Jbeta primers. Libraries were prepared by immunoSEQ multiplex PCR; TCRdb keeps only in-frame clonotypes and omits some of them. The sample yields 85,000 to 100,000 clones, around 60% seen once. The data are from a study of cytomegalovirus exposure and HLA in healthy donors. Study-wide findings and caveats: Listed as cytomegalovirus-associated were over 150 TCR beta chains. Sequence variants that were highly shared formed a cluster that was likely a sequencing artifact.

The receptor was derived from a human donor in good health. Sequencing input: PBMCs.

CDR3 region: CASSPGTGYNEQFF. The CDR3 nucleotides read TGTGCCAGCTCACCAGGGACAGGTTACAATGAGCAGTTCTTC. V usage is TRBV18 and J usage is TRBJ2-1; 8 bases are a match to TRBD1. This CDR3 has 14 residues. V was clipped by 2 bases and J by 4 bases; unmatched bases: 1. The germline gives CDR1 KGHSH, CDR2 LQKENI.